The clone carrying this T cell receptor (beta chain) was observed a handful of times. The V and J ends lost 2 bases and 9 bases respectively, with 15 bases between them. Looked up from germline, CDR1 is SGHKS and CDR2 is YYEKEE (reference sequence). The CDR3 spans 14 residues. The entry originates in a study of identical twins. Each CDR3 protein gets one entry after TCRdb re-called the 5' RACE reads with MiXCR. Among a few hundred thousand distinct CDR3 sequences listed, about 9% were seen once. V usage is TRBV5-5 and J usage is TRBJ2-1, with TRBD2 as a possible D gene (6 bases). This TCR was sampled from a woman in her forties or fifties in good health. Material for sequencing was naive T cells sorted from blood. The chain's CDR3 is CASSFRTWRGEQFF. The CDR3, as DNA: TGTGCCAGCAGCTTTCGTACGTGGCGGGGTGAGCAGTTCTTC.